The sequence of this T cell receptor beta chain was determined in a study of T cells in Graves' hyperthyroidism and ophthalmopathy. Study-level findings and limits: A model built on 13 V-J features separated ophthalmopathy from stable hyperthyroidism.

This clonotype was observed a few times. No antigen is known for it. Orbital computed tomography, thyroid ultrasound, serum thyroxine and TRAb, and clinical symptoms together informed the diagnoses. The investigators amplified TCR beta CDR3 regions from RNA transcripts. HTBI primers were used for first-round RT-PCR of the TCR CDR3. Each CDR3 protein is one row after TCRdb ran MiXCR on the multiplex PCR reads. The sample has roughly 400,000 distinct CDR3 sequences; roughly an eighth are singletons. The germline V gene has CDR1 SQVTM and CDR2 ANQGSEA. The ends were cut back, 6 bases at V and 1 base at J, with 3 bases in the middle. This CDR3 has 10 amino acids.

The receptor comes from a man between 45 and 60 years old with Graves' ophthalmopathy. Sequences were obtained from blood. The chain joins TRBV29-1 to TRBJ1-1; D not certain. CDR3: CSVSNTEAFF. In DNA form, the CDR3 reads TGCAGCGTGTCGAACACTGAAGCTTTCTTT. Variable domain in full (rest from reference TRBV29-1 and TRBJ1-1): SAVISQKPSRDICQRGTSLTIQCQVDSQVTMMFWYRQQPGQSLTLIATANQGSEATYESGFVIDKFPISRPNLTFSTLTVSNMSPEDSSIYLCSVSNTEAFFGQGTRLTVV.